This T cell receptor beta chain appears in the sequencing data of a study of blood T cell repertoires in COVID-19. The table came from immunoSEQ multiplex PCR; TCRdb's copy has only in-frame clones and leaves some out. The data hold 300,000 or so clones, with roughly 88% observed a single time. The clonotype originates from a woman between 25 and 40 years old with COVID-19, enrolled during active disease. The sequenced sample was peripheral blood.

CDR3 nucleotides: TGTGCCAGCAGCACCTCCAGAGGAACTAATGAAAAACTGTTTTTT. Encoded protein: CASSTSRGTNEKLFF. The chain carries TRBV5-4 and TRBJ1-4; D ambiguous. The CDR3 runs 15 residues. Germline V CDR1 and CDR2: SGHNT, YYREEE (reference sequence). The V and J ends lost 4 bases and 1 base respectively, with 11 bases between them.